This T cell receptor (beta chain) was sequenced in a study of CD8+CD57+ T cells in acquired aplastic anemia. On the study more broadly: CD4+ and CD8+ cells, once sorted, gave DNA averaging roughly 3 ug. Read counts for CD4+ cells (from healthy donors) averaged around 10 million. Study-wide results and limits: The number of CD8+ CDR3 sequences shared by patients and controls was under 35.

Ten or more counts support this clonotype. No antigen is known for it. Researchers used genomic DNA as the template to profile TCR beta VDJ and CDR3. MiXCR was run by TCRdb on the reads, yielding one entry per CDR3 protein. The sample holds more than 100,000 distinct CDR3 sequences, 41% seen once. The TCR was taken from a human donor in good health, serving as a control. The sequencing input was sorted CD4+, CD8+, or CD8+CD57+ T cells (not recorded which) from PBMCs.

The CDR3 here is CASSIPPANTEAFF. Here the CDR3 DNA reads TGTGCCAGTAGTATACCTCCTGCGAACACTGAAGCTTTCTTT. The V gene is TRBV19, the J gene TRBJ1-1; no firm D call. Germline V lookup: CDR1 LNHDA, CDR2 SQIVND (reference sequence). V was trimmed by 2 bases and J by 1 base, leaving 8 bases between them. The CDR3 extends over 14 amino acids. Together with reference TRBV19 and TRBJ1-1, the CDR3 gives the full variable domain: DGGITQSPKYLFRKEGQNVTLSCEQNLNHDAMYWYRQDPGQGLRLIYYSQIVNDFQKGDIAEGYSVSREKKESFPLTVTSAQKNPTAFYLCASSIPPANTEAFFGQGTRLTVV.